Listed below are T cell receptor beta chains from one sample, sequenced in a study of OX40 agonist ivuxolimab in advanced cancers. Only in-frame clones appear in the TCRdb table, and some are missing; sequencing was by immunoSEQ multiplex PCR. The sample holds around 19,000 clones, approximately 69% seen once. The sample in question was CD4+ or CD8+ T cells sorted from blood, obtained in a trial of the OX40 agonist ivuxolimab. The receptors shown here come from an adult with an advanced solid tumor such as melanoma, head and neck, liver or kidney cancer. The CDR3 runs from the conserved cysteine through the conserved F or W. Each record gives: J gene, D gene, clone size, V gene, CDR3 protein, CDR3 DNA. The D gene is left open where the match is weak. The size entry is marked missing in some rows and otherwise reads once, few, many or a size class.

>TRBJ1-2|TRBD1|NA|TRBV2
CASRDREIDGYTF
TGTGCCAGCAGGGACAGGGAGATCGACGGCTACACCTTC
>TRBJ1-2|NA|once|TRBV6-1
CASSEAVQGRIYGYTF
TGTGCCAGCAGTGAAGCGGTCCAGGGACGGATCTATGGCTACACCTTC
>TRBJ1-1|NA|NA|TRBV27
CASSDQGNGYTEAFF
TGTGCCAGCAGTGACCAGGGAAATGGGTACACTGAAGCTTTCTTT
>TRBJ1-5|NA|medium-sized|TRBV28
CASSRDNDSNQPQHF
TGTGCCAGCAGCCGGGACAACGATAGCAATCAGCCCCAGCATTTT
>TRBJ2-3|NA|NA|TRBV9
CASSVGYGTDTQYF
TGTGCCAGCAGCGTAGGGTACGGCACAGATACGCAGTATTTT
>TRBJ2-1|NA|NA|TRBV27
CASSFLSYNEQFF
TGTGCCAGCAGTTTCCTCTCCTACAATGAGCAGTTCTTC
>TRBJ1-6|NA|NA|TRBV2
CASSEGAGRNSPLHF
TGTGCCAGCAGTGAAGGGGCAGGGAGGAATTCACCCCTCCACTTT
>TRBJ1-2|NA|NA|TRBV7-9
CASSWQAAGYTF
TGTGCCAGCAGCTGGCAGGCAGCCGGCTACACCTTC
>TRBJ2-5|TRBD1|NA|TRBV5-6
CASSLDRAEETQYF
TGTGCCAGCAGCTTAGACAGGGCTGAGGAGACCCAGTACTTC
>TRBJ2-7|NA|NA|TRBV6-5
CASTQVASSYEQYF
TGTGCCAGCACCCAGGTGGCTAGCTCCTACGAGCAGTACTTC
>TRBJ1-2|NA|NA|TRBV6-5
CASSYGGYYGYTF
TGTGCCAGCAGTTACGGGGGATACTATGGCTACACCTTC
>TRBJ2-1|NA|NA|TRBV2
CASSEEALSWVEQFF
TGTGCCAGCAGTGAAGAGGCTCTAAGCTGGGTTGAGCAGTTCTTC
>TRBJ2-5|NA|NA|TRBV7-9
CASSSEGGDPKRSQYF
TGTGCCAGCAGCTCAGAAGGGGGGGACCCCAAACGGTCCCAGTACTTC
>TRBJ1-1|NA|medium-sized|TRBV7-9
CASRGPGQVNTEAFF
TGTGCCAGCAGGGGGCCGGGGCAGGTGAACACTGAAGCTTTCTTT
>TRBJ2-7|NA|NA|TRBV19
CASSPLGVSRYEQYF
TGTGCCAGTAGCCCGCTGGGGGTCTCACGCTACGAGCAGTACTTC
>TRBJ2-1|NA|NA|TRBV21-1
CATRAGDRHNEQFF
TGTGCCACCCGAGCGGGAGACCGCCACAATGAGCAGTTCTTC
>TRBJ2-3|TRBD1|NA|TRBV5-5
CASSLIPTGGITNTQYF
TGTGCCAGCAGCTTGATCCCTACAGGGGGCATAACGAATACGCAGTATTTT
>TRBJ2-3|TRBD2|NA|TRBV9
CASSVEGGGADTQYF
TGTGCCAGCAGCGTAGAGGGCGGGGGGGCAGATACGCAGTATTTT
>TRBJ1-1|NA|NA|TRBV6-1
CASSDPGTTMMAFF
TGTGCCAGCAGTGATCCTGGGACAACCATGATGGCTTTCTTT
>TRBJ2-7|NA|NA|TRBV6-5
CASSYLGKPTYEQYF
TGTGCCAGCAGTTACTTAGGAAAGCCAACCTACGAGCAGTACTTC
>TRBJ1-3|NA|NA|TRBV7-9
CASSHPGETYSGNTIYF
TGTGCCAGCAGCCATCCAGGGGAAACCTACTCTGGAAACACCATATATTTT
>TRBJ2-1|TRBD1|NA|TRBV4-1
CASSQVAGGYEQFF
TGCGCCAGCAGCCAAGTCGCAGGGGGCTATGAGCAGTTCTTC
>TRBJ2-5|NA|once|TRBV4-1
CASSQDRKGEETQYF
TGCGCCAGCAGCCAAGATCGGAAGGGGGAAGAGACCCAGTACTTC
>TRBJ1-1|NA|NA|TRBV5-4
CASSPENTEAFF
TGTGCCAGCAGCCCGGAGAACACTGAAGCTTTCTTT
>TRBJ2-1|NA|NA|TRBV4-1
CASSQEVGQVSSYNEQFF
TGCGCCAGCAGCCAAGAGGTCGGCCAGGTAAGCTCCTACAATGAGCAGTTCTTC
>TRBJ1-3|NA|NA|TRBV28
CASSLGTRTGNTIYF
TGTGCCAGCAGTTTAGGGACTCGGACAGGAAACACCATATATTTT
>TRBJ2-1|NA|NA|TRBV19
CASSIGSGIQNEQFF
TGTGCCAGTAGTATCGGATCAGGGATTCAGAATGAGCAGTTCTTC
>TRBJ1-1|NA|NA|TRBV4-1
CASSQDLLRPEAFF
TGCGCCAGCAGCCAAGATCTGCTGAGGCCTGAAGCTTTCTTT
>TRBJ2-1|NA|once|TRBV28
CASSLTDYNEQFF
TGTGCCAGCAGTTTGACGGATTACAATGAGCAGTTCTTC
>TRBJ2-7|TRBD1|NA|TRBV5-1
CASSWTGSYEQYF
TGCGCCAGCAGCTGGACAGGGTCCTACGAGCAGTACTTC
>TRBJ1-6|TRBD1|NA|TRBV30
CAWSVPAGGNSPLHF
TGTGCCTGGAGTGTACCGGCAGGGGGTAATTCACCCCTCCACTTT
>TRBJ2-7|TRBD1|NA|TRBV13
CASSLGTGGYEQYF
TGTGCCAGCAGCTTAGGAACAGGGGGCTACGAGCAGTACTTC
>TRBJ1-1|NA|NA|TRBV19
CASSTSSSRDSQAFF
TGTGCCAGTAGTACCTCATCCTCCCGGGATAGCCAAGCTTTCTTT
>TRBJ2-7|NA|NA|TRBV6-6
CASSYTQGFHEQYF
TGTGCCAGCAGTTACACACAGGGTTTTCACGAGCAGTACTTC
>TRBJ2-2|NA|NA|TRBV19
CASQGQFRGTGELFF
TGTGCCAGTCAAGGACAGTTCAGAGGCACCGGGGAGCTGTTTTTT
>TRBJ2-1|NA|NA|TRBV19
CASSIDGASSYNEQFF
TGTGCCAGTAGTATAGATGGAGCGAGCTCCTACAATGAGCAGTTCTTC
>TRBJ2-4|NA|NA|TRBV5-6
CASSLDIESIQYF
TGTGCCAGCAGCTTGGATATCGAGTCCATTCAGTACTTC
>TRBJ1-1|NA|few|TRBV28
CASSLGLTNTEAFF
TGTGCCAGCAGTTTAGGGTTAACGAACACTGAAGCTTTCTTT
>TRBJ2-1|TRBD2|few|TRBV4-3
CASSLGTSVNEQFF
TGCGCCAGCAGCCTCGGGACTAGTGTCAATGAGCAGTTCTTC
>TRBJ1-5|TRBD1|NA|TRBV2
CASSERRTGGDQPQHF
TGTGCCAGCAGTGAAAGGCGGACAGGGGGCGACCAGCCCCAGCATTTT
>TRBJ2-7|TRBD1|NA|TRBV2
CASMWTGGDEQYF
TGTGCCAGCATGTGGACAGGGGGGGACGAGCAGTACTTC
>TRBJ1-3|NA|NA|TRBV5-6
CASSTSGTAFGNTIYF
TGTGCCAGCAGCACATCCGGGACGGCGTTCGGAAACACCATATATTTT
>TRBJ2-3|NA|NA|TRBV25-1
CASSGVNTDTQYF
TGTGCCAGCAGTGGGGTCAACACAGATACGCAGTATTTT
>TRBJ2-7|NA|NA|TRBV25-1
CASSGPWTSRGEQYF
TGTGCCAGCAGTGGCCCCTGGACGAGCCGGGGCGAGCAGTACTTC
>TRBJ2-1|TRBD1|NA|TRBV9
CASSLGGQGNEQFF
TGTGCCAGCAGCCTAGGGGGACAGGGGAATGAGCAGTTCTTC